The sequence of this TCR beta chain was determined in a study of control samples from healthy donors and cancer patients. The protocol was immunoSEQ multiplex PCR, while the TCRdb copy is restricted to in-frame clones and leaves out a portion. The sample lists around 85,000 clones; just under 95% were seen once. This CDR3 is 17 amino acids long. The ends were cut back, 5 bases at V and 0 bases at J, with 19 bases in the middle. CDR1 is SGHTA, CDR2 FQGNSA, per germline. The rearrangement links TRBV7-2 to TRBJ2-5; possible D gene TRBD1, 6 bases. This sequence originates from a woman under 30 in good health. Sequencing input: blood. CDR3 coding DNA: TGTGCCAGCAGCCTCAGAGGGACACTGACGTACCAAGAGACCCAGTACTTC. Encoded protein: CASSLRGTLTYQETQYF.